The 32 T cell receptor beta chains in this list originate from one sample, sequenced in a study of blood T cells in healthy people across ages. It was with a sample-barcoded 5' primer and a J-beta primer mix that a second PCR of roughly 7 to 12 cycles was run. In TCRdb, the 5' RACE reads were re-called with MiXCR into one record per CDR3 protein. The sample consists of 1.5 million to 2 million distinct CDR3 sequences, around half of them appearing once. Sequencing was done on a sample of blood. The receptors stem from a middle-aged woman in good health.

This chain links TRBV15 with TRBJ2-3; D is possibly TRBD1 or TRBD2 (7 bases each). This CDR3 is 14 amino acids long. Trimming removed 7 bases from V and 3 bases from J, with 14 bases in between. Germline V gives CDR1 LNHNV, CDR2 YYDKDF (reference sequence). CDR3 DNA: TGTGCCACCACCAGGGGGGGGGAGACAGATACGCAGTATTTT. Residues: CATTRGGETDTQYF.

CDR3 sequence (DNA): TGTGCCAGCAGTGAAGGACTCCTCTCCTACAATGAGCAGTTCTTC. Amino acid sequence: CASSEGLLSYNEQFF. The chain combines TRBV25-1 with TRBJ2-1; a possible D gene is TRBD2 (5 bases). Germline assignment: CDR1 MGHDK and CDR2 SYGVNS. V was pared by 2 bases and J by 0 bases, with 8 bases between. The CDR3 has 15 amino acids.

J is TRBJ2-3 and V is TRBV28; possibly TRBD1 for D (6 bases). The CDR3 loop spans 13 amino acids. V lost 5 bases and J 14 bases, leaving 20 bases between the germline ends. Germline V gene sequence: CDR1 MDHEN, CDR2 SYDVKM. CDR3 nucleotide sequence: TGTGCCAGCAGTACGCGACGACAGGTCGTTCGGTATTTT. This translates into CASSTRRQVVRYF.

On this clonotype itself: A much larger clone lies one base from this, so it may be a read error. The chain uses TRBV5-1 and TRBJ2-5, with TRBD1 as a possible D gene (6 bases). Germline CDR1 reads SGHRS; CDR2 reads YFSETQ. The length of the CDR3 is 11 residues. The CDR3, as DNA: TGCGCCAGCAACAGGGAAGAGGCCCAGTACTTC. Translation gives CASNREEAQYF.

There are a few counts of this clonotype. The CDR3 region is CASSLLAGVLNIQYF. Written as DNA, the CDR3 is TGTGCCAGCAGCTTACTAGCGGGGGTCCTAAACATTCAGTACTTC. The rearrangement joins TRBV12-3 or TRBV12-4 to TRBJ2-4; 11 bases line up with TRBD2. V lost 6 bases and J lost 6; bases outside the gene matches: 7. This CDR3 contains 15 residues.

This clonotype was counted a few times. The gene calls are TRBV20-1 and TRBJ2-3; D call uncertain. The CDR3 runs to 14 residues. Germline V gene sequence: CDR1 DFQATT, CDR2 SNEGSKA (reference sequence). The V end lost 1 base, the J end lost 1 base, and 9 bases lay between the germline ends. CDR3 in DNA: TGCAGTGCTAGAGCGGGTTCAGGCACAGATACGCAGTATTTT. This sequence encodes CSARAGSGTDTQYF.

This clonotype was detected a few times. The V call is TRBV28, the J call TRBJ2-7; 7 nucleotides match TRBD2. The CDR3 sequence is 14 residues long. J gave up 1 base and V 6 bases, and 6 bases lay outside the gene matches. The germline V gene has CDR1 MDHEN and CDR2 SYDVKM. For the CDR3, the DNA is TGTGCCAGCAGAGTCCGGGGGGAATCCTACGAGCAGTACTTC. Its translation: CASRVRGESYEQYF.

V and J are TRBV21-1 and TRBJ2-5; TRBD2, the table's D call, was not compared with the DNA. TRBV21-1 is designated a pseudogene. CDR3 length: 16 residues. The CDR3 is CASSPRTSGRTETQYF. For the CDR3, the DNA is TGTGCCAGCAGCCCCAGGACTAGCGGACGCACGGAGACCCAGTACTTC.

This sequence joins TRBV11-2 and TRBJ2-1, with 8 positions matching TRBD2. Looked up from germline, CDR1 is SGHAT and CDR2 is FQNNGV. V lost 7 bases, J lost 6 bases, and 8 bases stayed unmatched. CDR3 size: 14 residues. The CDR3 DNA follows: TGTGCCAGCAACCTCGGCGGGAGGCGCAATGAGCAGTTCTTC. This gives the protein CASNLGGRRNEQFF.

This rearrangement joins TRBV12-3 or TRBV12-4 to TRBJ2-3; 8 bases agree with TRBD1. The CDR3 is made up of 16 amino acids. V was clipped by 5 bases and J by 4 bases; unmatched bases: 11. The CDR3 region has the DNA TGTGCCAGCAGTCCCGGGACAGGATTGGGCGCAGATACGCAGTATTTT. This translates into CASSPGTGLGADTQYF.

This rearrangement joins TRBV20-1 to TRBJ1-5, with a possible D match to TRBD1 (6 bases). CDR1 is DFQATT and CDR2 is SNEGSKA in the germline V gene (reference sequence). V was trimmed by 6 bases and J by 0 bases, leaving 21 bases between them. The CDR3 consists of 17 residues. CDR3 DNA sequence: TGCAGTGCGACAAGTAACCCGACAGGCTATAGCAATCAGCCCCAGCATTTT. This gives the protein CSATSNPTGYSNQPQHF.

The chain has TRBV7-2 and TRBJ2-7; 8 bases fit TRBD2. This CDR3 spans 15 amino acids. CDR1 is SGHTA and CDR2 is FQGNSA in the germline V gene. Losses at the gene ends were 6 bases for V and 3 bases for J; bases not matched to a gene: 10. The CDR3 nucleotides are TGTGCCAGCAGTAGGACTAGCTGGGACGGCTACGAGCAGTACTTC. Encoded protein: CASSRTSWDGYEQYF.

The chain uses TRBV20-1 and TRBJ2-5; the match to TRBD1 covers 7 bases. V lost 8 bases and J lost 4; bases outside the gene matches: 16. The CDR3 is 15 amino acids. Germline V gene sequence: CDR1 DFQATT, CDR2 SNEGSKA (reference sequence). The CDR3 loop is CSTLRQGEVPETQYF. The CDR3 coding sequence is TGCAGTACCTTAAGACAGGGAGAAGTACCAGAGACCCAGTACTTC.

The rearrangement links TRBV15 to TRBJ1-2, with D perhaps TRBD1 (6 bases). From germline, CDR1 is LNHNV and CDR2 YYDKDF (reference sequence). Deletions cut 0 bases from V and 4 bases from J, with 18 bases between. The CDR3 length is 17 residues. This chain's CDR3 is CATSRDPLAGVGYGYTF. The CDR3 DNA follows: TGTGCCACCAGCAGAGATCCGTTGGCAGGGGTGGGCTATGGCTACACCTTC.

This clonotype appeared a few times. This rearrangement joins TRBV7-2 to TRBJ2-7, with 9 bases aligning to TRBD1. The germline V gene encodes CDR1 SGHTA and CDR2 FQGNSA. This CDR3 spans 16 amino acids. J lost 1 base, V lost 5 bases, and 9 bases had no gene match. The CDR3 DNA sequence: TGTGCCAGCAGCGTCAACAGGGGGCGGATTTCCTACGAGCAGTACTTC. This sequence encodes CASSVNRGRISYEQYF. Full variable domain (rest looked up from reference TRBV7-2 and TRBJ2-7): GAGVSQSPSNKVTEKGKDVELRCDPISGHTALYWYRQSLGQGLEFLIYFQGNSAPDKSGLPSDRFSAERTGGSVSTLTIQRTQQEDSAVYLCASSVNRGRISYEQYFGPGTRLTVT.

This clonotype appeared a few times. This rearrangement joins TRBV28 to TRBJ2-1; TRBD1 matches at 8 bases. V shed 6 bases, J shed 15 bases, and the junction held 10 bases outside the gene matches. The CDR3 runs 12 residues. The V gene's germline CDR1 is MDHEN and CDR2 SYDVKM. CDR3 sequence (DNA): TGTGCCAGCAGGTCGCCGGGACAGGATCTGTTCTTC. Its translation is CASRSPGQDLFF.

This clonotype was seen a handful of times. The chain has TRBV7-2 and TRBJ2-7; 8 bases are a match to TRBD1. The CDR3 is 17 residues long. V trimming: 5 bases; J trimming: 5 bases; junction bases outside the gene matches: 17. CDR1 is SGHTA and CDR2 is FQGNSA in the germline V gene. CDR3 bases: TGTGCCAGCAGCCCTCGGGGCTCCTCAGGGGGCATCCACGAGCAGTACTTC. Its translation: CASSPRGSSGGIHEQYF.

This clonotype was recorded many times. V and J are TRBV3-1 and TRBJ2-7; D may be TRBD1 (5 bases). Trimming took off 3 bases at V and 1 base at J, with 10 bases between the two ends. Germline values: CDR1 LGHDT, CDR2 YNNKEL (reference sequence). The length of the CDR3 is 14 residues. The CDR3 DNA is TGTGCCAGCAGCCACCCTCGACAGTCCTACGAGCAGTACTTC. As protein: CASSHPRQSYEQYF.

This clonotype has a handful of counts. The chain recombines TRBV18 with TRBJ2-1; D perhaps matches TRBD1 (5 bases). The ends were cut back, 5 bases at V and 0 bases at J, with 14 bases in the middle. Germline CDR1 reads KGHSH; CDR2 reads LQKENI. The CDR3 length is 16 residues. The DNA for the CDR3 is TGTGCCAGCTCATCGAGAGACAGCCGCTCCTACAATGAGCAGTTCTTC. Translating gives CASSSRDSRSYNEQFF.

The gene calls are TRBV2 and TRBJ2-7; tentative D call: TRBD1 (6 bases). Germline-derived CDR1 and CDR2 are SNHLY and FYNNEI. Trimming shortened V by 4 bases and J by 5 bases, and 15 bases separated the two germline ends. This CDR3 spans 14 amino acids. The CDR3 region has the DNA TGTGCCAGCAGTGTGGACGACAGGCTTCACGAGCAGTACTTC. This gives the protein CASSVDDRLHEQYF.

The rearrangement links TRBV20-1 to TRBJ1-2, with D possibly matching TRBD1 (5 bases). Germline CDR1 DFQATT, CDR2 SNEGSKA (reference sequence). The CDR3 runs 14 residues. The germline V and J ends were trimmed by 5 bases and 5 bases, with 18 bases remaining between them. The CDR3 DNA reads TGCAGTGCTCCCCAGACCGGGACGGGGTATGGCTACACCTTC. Translating gives CSAPQTGTGYGYTF.

V and J are TRBV12-3 or TRBV12-4 and TRBJ1-1; D is perhaps TRBD1 (6 bases). This CDR3 has 13 amino acids. Between the trimmed V and J ends, which lost 0 bases and 6 bases, there was a span of 8 bases. The CDR3 bases are TGTGCCAGCAGTTTAGCAGGGGGTTCTGAAGCTTTCTTT. It yields the protein CASSLAGGSEAFF.

This rearrangement joins TRBV12-3 or TRBV12-4 to TRBJ1-2, with D uncertain. Trimming removed 2 bases at V and 2 bases at J, with 12 bases between. This CDR3 is built from 15 residues. CDR3 sequence (DNA): TGTGCCAGCAGTTTAAAGGCCGCTTCGAACTATGGCTACACCTTC. Amino acids: CASSLKAASNYGYTF.

In its sample, this clonotype was seen a few times. This chain links TRBV4-1 with TRBJ2-5, with 7 bases identical to TRBD2. V gave up 0 bases and J gave up 5 bases; unmatched junction bases: 3. Looked up from germline, CDR1 is MGHRA and CDR2 is YSYEKL. This CDR3 is built from 14 residues. CDR3 in DNA: TGCGCCAGCAGCCAAGATAGCGGGTGGGAGACCCAGTACTTC. This codes for CASSQDSGWETQYF.

This clonotype was observed once. Here the CDR3 reads CASSEAQANYGYTF. DNA of the CDR3: TGTGCCAGCAGTGAAGCCCAGGCTAACTATGGCTACACCTTC. The rearrangement links TRBV6-1 to TRBJ1-2; no firm D call. Trimming took 0 bases from V and 0 from J, leaving 5 bases between them. The germline V gene encodes CDR1 MNHNS and CDR2 SASEGT. CDR3 length: 14 residues.

The chain has TRBV21-1 and TRBJ2-3. TRBV21-1 is recorded as a pseudogene. The CDR3 length is 15 residues. CDR3 in DNA: TGTGCCAGCAGCAAATTCAATCGCAGCACAGATACGCAGTATTTT. Amino acids: CASSKFNRSTDTQYF.

There are a few counts of this clonotype. The V gene is TRBV21-1, the J gene TRBJ2-5. TRBV21-1 is a pseudogene segment. This CDR3 is 17 amino acids long. This CDR3 reads CASSKGGLHRLQETQYF. The CDR3 DNA reads as TGTGCCAGCAGCAAAGGAGGCTTACATCGGCTACAAGAGACCCAGTACTTC.

V usage is TRBV5-6 and J usage is TRBJ2-5, with 7 bases that match TRBD1. This CDR3 comprises 16 residues. V gave up 4 bases and J gave up 3 bases; unmatched junction bases: 12. Germline lookup yields CDR1 SGHDT and CDR2 YYEEEE. The CDR3 DNA reads as TGTGCCAGCAGCCAACCCAGAAGACAGGGTAAAGAGACCCAGTACTTC. It yields the protein CASSQPRRQGKETQYF.

The V call is TRBV6-5, the J call TRBJ1-2; no reliable D call. Germline loops: CDR1 MNHEY, CDR2 SVGAGI. The V and J ends lost 7 bases and 7 bases respectively, with 10 bases between them. CDR3 size: 11 residues. The CDR3 region is CASMSGCGYTF. In DNA form, the CDR3 reads TGTGCCAGCATGTCCGGGTGTGGCTACACCTTC.

In this sample, this clonotype turned up a few times. This chain joins TRBV12-3 or TRBV12-4 and TRBJ2-3; 10 positions agree with TRBD2. With 7 bases clipped from V and 3 bases from J, the junction kept 4 bases outside the gene matches. The CDR3 consists of 14 residues. The CDR3 region is CASTPGLATDTQYF. CDR3 DNA sequence: TGTGCCAGCACCCCGGGACTAGCGACAGATACGCAGTATTTT.

DNA of the CDR3: TGTGCCACTCAGGGAGCTGGCGGGGGTCGGATATGGGCCCAGTACTTC. It yields the protein CATQGAGGGRIWAQYF. This chain connects TRBV7-2 to TRBJ2-7; TRBD2 agrees at 7 bases. Unmatched junction bases numbered 25, after V lost 10 bases and J lost 10 bases. Germline assignment: CDR1 SGHTA and CDR2 FQGNSA. This CDR3 region has 16 residues.

This clonotype turned up a few times. The chain links TRBV4-3 to TRBJ2-3; D ambiguous. The length of the CDR3 is 14 residues. Deletions cut 1 base from V and 4 bases from J, with 9 bases between. Germline V gives CDR1 LGHNA, CDR2 YSLEER. CDR3 residues: CASSQARPPDTQYF. The DNA of the CDR3 is TGCGCCAGCAGCCAAGCCAGACCACCAGATACGCAGTATTTT.